This TCR beta chain was sequenced during a study of cytomegalovirus exposure and HLA in healthy donors. Study-wide results and caveats: Later analysis demonstrated an association between a missense DCLRE1C variant and TCR beta V- and J-gene trimming.

PCR primers comprised 60 Vbeta and 13 Jbeta primers. Libraries were prepared by immunoSEQ multiplex PCR; TCRdb keeps only in-frame clonotypes and omits some of them. The data contain about 160,000 clones, around 77% of them singletons. Notes on this clone: Its antigen is as yet unknown.

Germline CDR1 reads LGHNA; CDR2 reads YNFKEQ. This CDR3 is 12 amino acids long. V was cut by 6 bases and J by 5 bases, with 7 bases left in between. The source material was PBMCs. The chain uses TRBV4-2 and TRBJ1-4, with unresolved D. This TCR was recovered from a man aged 60 to 75 in good health and CMV-seronegative. The CDR3 sequence: CASRGRNEKLFF. CDR3 in DNA: TGTGCCAGCAGGGGCAGAAATGAAAAACTGTTTTTT.